The following is a TCR beta chain sequence with its context. The data derive from a study of blood T cell repertoires in COVID-19. As for the study in general: T cells, B-cell-depleted T cells, or PBMCs provided the cDNA or gDNA that served as material.

Per the original data handling: For nucleated cells, counts were estimated from reference gene primer amplification. Repertoires were generated with immunoSEQ multiplex PCR, while TCRdb's copy carries only in-frame clones and drops some. V and J calls and clone size are given by that table; D and trimming were obtained from the DNA. Of hundreds of thousands of clones listed, roughly 86% are singletons. Trimming removed 1 base from V and 6 bases from J, with 10 bases in between. Germline V gene sequence: CDR1 SEHNR, CDR2 FQNEAQ (reference sequence). This CDR3 comprises 15 residues. Sequenced sample: peripheral blood. This chain joins TRBV7-9 and TRBJ1-6; D unresolved. The origin of this receptor is a woman between 55 and 75 years old who had recovered from COVID-19. CDR3 amino acids: CASSLGERVNSPLHF. DNA of the CDR3: TGTGCCAGCAGCTTAGGGGAGAGGGTTAATTCACCCCTCCACTTT.